The source of this TCR beta chain is a study of tumor-infiltrating lymphocytes in oesophageal squamous cell carcinoma. MiXCR, applied by TCRdb to the PCR reads, yields one record per CDR3 protein. The sample shows more than 10,000 distinct CDR3 sequences, roughly half of them seen only once. The CDR3 contains 17 residues. J lost 8 bases, V lost 5 bases, and 12 bases had no gene match. Germline CDR1 reads SGHTA; CDR2 reads FQGNSA. V gene TRBV7-2 combines with J gene TRBJ1-4; 12 positions match TRBD1. The sequence derives from a female donor with esophageal squamous cell carcinoma. Sequenced sample: blood. CDR3 protein: CASSPRDRGRVGEKLFF. CDR3 DNA: TGTGCCAGCAGCCCCCGGGACAGGGGGCGAGTCGGGGAAAAACTGTTTTTT.